This TCR beta chain was sequenced in a study of cytomegalovirus exposure and HLA in healthy donors. Trimming removed 3 bases from V and 0 bases from J, with 14 bases in between. The CDR3 is made up of 17 amino acids. Looked up from germline, CDR1 is SGHAT and CDR2 is FQNNGV. Turning to this clone: Its antigen remains unidentified.

General study results and limits: High sensitivity and specificity were reportedly achieved when the classifier diagnosed cytomegalovirus status. HLA alleles showed associations with 16,951 TCR beta sequences in a later analysis, at a 0.05 false discovery rate.

PCR primers comprised 60 Vbeta and 13 Jbeta primers. Sequenced by immunoSEQ multiplex PCR; TCRdb stores in-frame clones only, minus some. The repertoire holds over 100,000 clones, with roughly 79% as singletons. The gene calls are TRBV11-2 and TRBJ1-4; D is perhaps TRBD1 (5 bases). The source of this sequence is a woman aged 25 to 45 in good health and CMV-seronegative. The specimen was PBMCs. In DNA, the CDR3 is TGTGCCAGCAGCTTCCAGGACACGACAACAACTAATGAAAAACTGTTTTTT. Protein sequence: CASSFQDTTTTNEKLFF.